Included here is one T cell receptor (beta chain) sequence, with context. Its antigen remains unknown. The CDR3 is made up of 13 amino acids. Germline V gene sequence: CDR1 GTSNPN, CDR2 SVGIG (reference sequence). The ends lost 0 bases at V and 4 bases at J; junction bases unmatched: 2. These data originate in a study of CD8+ T cells in alopecia areata. Study observations and caveats: For lesional scalp, especially alopecia totalis/universalis, clonality was higher than in normal scalp.

PBMCs served as the source from which CD4+ and CD8+ T cells were sorted. RNA was extracted and reverse transcribed into cDNA as the sequencing template. TCRdb's table, derived via immunoSEQ multiplex PCR, lists solely in-frame clones and lacks some. Of some 170,000 clones listed, 59% are singletons. The sequenced sample was CD4+ T cells sorted from blood, obtained at week 0. This TCR was recovered from a human donor with alopecia areata. The chain couples TRBV30 to TRBJ1-2; 7 bases line up with TRBD1. The CDR3 nucleotides are TGTGCCTGGAGTGTACAGGGGAGCTATGGCTACACCTTC. Protein sequence: CAWSVQGSYGYTF.